The entry below describes one T cell receptor (beta chain). Its antigen is not known. The data were taken from a study of cytomegalovirus exposure and HLA in healthy donors. Study-wide results and caveats: Links to common viral pathogens appeared, in a later analysis, for several of the most significant clusters. Later analysis placed DRB1 highest and HLA-C lowest in TCR association rates, which differed by HLA locus.

Germline CDR1 is SNHLY and CDR2 is FYNNEI. CDR3 length: 12 amino acids. PCR employed 60 Vbeta and 13 Jbeta primers. Authors' processing steps: Later, an analysis found roughly 80 million unique TCR beta chains, and 9.5 million to 12 million of these were shared. The repertoire was sequenced with immunoSEQ multiplex PCR; TCRdb's copy has only in-frame clones and lacks some. V and J calls and clone size come straight from that table; D and trimming were deduced from the DNA. The sample contains around 120,000 clones, less than 80% of which appear only once. Material for sequencing was PBMCs. The J gene is TRBJ2-7, the V gene TRBV2; possible D gene TRBD1, 5 bases. This clonotype originated in a man aged 30 to 39 in good health and CMV-seropositive. The CDR3 DNA is TGTGCTTTCTCGACAGCCCACTACGAGCAGTACTTC. Its translation: CAFSTAHYEQYF.